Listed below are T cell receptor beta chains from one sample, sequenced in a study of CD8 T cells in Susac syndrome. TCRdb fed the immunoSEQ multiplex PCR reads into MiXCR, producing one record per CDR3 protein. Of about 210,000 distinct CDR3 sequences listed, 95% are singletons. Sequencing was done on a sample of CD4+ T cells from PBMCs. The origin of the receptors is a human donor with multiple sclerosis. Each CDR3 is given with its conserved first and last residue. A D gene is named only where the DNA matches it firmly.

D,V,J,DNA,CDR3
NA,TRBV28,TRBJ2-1,TGTGCCAGCAGGCCTCTTAACGGTGCCTCCTACAATGAGCAGTTCTTC,CASRPLNGASYNEQFF
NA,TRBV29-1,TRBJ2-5,TGCAGCGTTGCCTTCAGCCAAGAGACCCAGTACTTC,CSVAFSQETQYF
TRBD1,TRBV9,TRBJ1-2,TGTGCCAGCAGCTTGCAGACAGGGAACTATGGCTACACCTTC,CASSLQTGNYGYTF
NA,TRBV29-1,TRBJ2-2,TGCAGCGCTCAGGCCGGCGGGGAGCTGTTTTTT,CSAQAGGELFF
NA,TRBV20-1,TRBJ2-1,TGCAGTGCTATTACCCGGGGAATAAAGGGGTACAATGAGCAGTTCTTC,CSAITRGIKGYNEQFF
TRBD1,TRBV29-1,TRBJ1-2,TGCAGCGTCGGGACAGGCGATGGCTACACCTTC,CSVGTGDGYTF
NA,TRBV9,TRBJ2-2,TGTGCCAGCAGCGTAGACACCGGGGAGCTGTTTTTT,CASSVDTGELFF
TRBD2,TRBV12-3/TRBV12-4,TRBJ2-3,TGTGCCAGCAGTTCCCGGACTAGCGGGATATCAGATACGCAGTATTTT,CASSSRTSGISDTQYF
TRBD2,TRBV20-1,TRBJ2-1,TGCAGTGCTCGACTAGCGGGCAGCCTCTACAATGAGCAGTTCTTC,CSARLAGSLYNEQFF
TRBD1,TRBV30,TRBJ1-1,TGTGCCTGGTTCGGACAGGGGCTTTCTGAAGCTTTCTTT,CAWFGQGLSEAFF
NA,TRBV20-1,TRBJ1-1,TGCAGTGCGGGCAGGGGCGGTGCCACTGAAGCTTTCTTT,CSAGRGGATEAFF